A single TCR beta chain is shown here with its context. Its matching antigen is unknown. This sample stems from a study of regulatory T cells in long-lasting Graves disease. Study as a whole: For a period under 3 months, newly diagnosed Graves' patients had taken antithyroid drugs. Study-wide results and caveats: It was in persistent disease that TRBV28, TRBJ1-2 and TRBJ2-5 were favored. Relative to newly diagnosed Graves' patients, persistent ones had lower TCR diversity.

Time point specified: newly diagnosed GD, antithyroid drugs for less than 3 months. Generation of the TCR library employed RNA extracted from PBMCs. In this cohort, patients came from an endocrinology department located in Xi'an, China. Building the TCR beta libraries relied on iRepertoire HTBI primers, and CDR3 regions underwent Arm-PCR. TCRdb processed the multiplex PCR reads anew with MiXCR; each CDR3 protein has one entry. The sample has 450,000 to 600,000 distinct CDR3 sequences, roughly 14% seen once; the top ten hold approximately 9.3%. Per the germline V gene, CDR1 is LNHDA and CDR2 is SQIVND (reference sequence). Trimming removed 7 bases from V and 4 bases from J; junction bases left unmatched: 19. There are 19 residues in the CDR3. The data also belong to a second study, concerning T cells in Graves' hyperthyroidism and ophthalmopathy.

This specimen consisted of peripheral blood mononuclear cells (PBMCs), obtained at new diagnosis, from a patient treated with antithyroid drugs. The rearrangement joins TRBV19 to TRBJ2-1, with TRBD2 matching 10 bases. This TCR was sampled from a man aged 30 to 45 with Graves disease. The CDR3 sequence: CASTNQIAGGRIFYNEQFF. The DNA of the CDR3 is TGTGCCAGTACCAACCAGATAGCGGGAGGCCGAATCTTTTACAATGAGCAGTTCTTC.